This TCR beta chain was identified during a study of a mutant IDH1 vaccine in newly diagnosed glioma. Study as a whole: With temozolomide cycles, or 4-6 weeks after radiotherapy alone, vaccination was started. Study-wide results and limits: Researchers report vaccine-induced immune responses in 93.3% of patients.

The table came from immunoSEQ multiplex PCR; TCRdb's copy has only in-frame clones and leaves some out. The data hold about 38,000 clones, with 78% observed a single time. V gave up 0 bases and J gave up 8 bases, with 11 bases separating them. CDR1 and CDR2 from the germline V gene are MNHNY and SVGAGI (reference sequence). The CDR3 has 14 residues. As to this clone: Its antigen is unknown.

The time point denotes: week 5, during vaccination. Doses consisted of 300 ug of mutant IDH1 20-mer peptide each, paired with topical imiquimod. The V and J genes are TRBV6-6 and TRBJ2-1, with D unresolved. This receptor was identified in a middle-aged man with glioma. Specimen: PBMCs, collected from a glioma patient whose treatment included an IDH1 peptide vaccine. The CDR3 sequence is CASSYSSGAYEQFF. CDR3 DNA sequence: TGTGCCAGCAGTTACTCGTCCGGCGCCTATGAGCAGTTCTTC.